This TCR beta chain was obtained from a study of CD8 T cells in ankylosing spondylitis. Per germline, CDR1 MDHEN and CDR2 SYDVKM. The CDR3 length is 16 residues. V lost 8 bases to trimming and J lost 1 base; unmatched junction nucleotides: 12. TCRdb reprocessed the 5' RACE reads with MiXCR, giving one entry per CDR3 protein. The sample has more than 150,000 distinct CDR3 sequences; 10% to 15% are singletons. There are many counts of this clonotype. The sample comprised blood, either unsorted or a sorted T cell fraction (not recorded which). The sequence was collected from a female donor with ankylosing spondylitis or in good health (not recorded which). This chain uses TRBV28 with TRBJ2-7, with 9 bases fitting TRBD2. DNA for the CDR3: TGTGCCAGCCAAATTGGGGGCGGGAGGGGGTCCTACGAGCAGTACTTC. It codes for CASQIGGGRGSYEQYF.